Listed below are T cell receptor beta chains from one sample, sequenced in a study of blood T cell repertoires in COVID-19. Sequenced by immunoSEQ multiplex PCR; TCRdb stores in-frame clones only, minus some. The sample lists about 68,000 clones, around 80% occurring once. The sequencing input was peripheral blood. The source is a human donor in a cohort sampled during active COVID-19. CDR3s include the opening cysteine and the closing phenylalanine or tryptophan. The order of the fields is clone size, V gene, D gene, J gene, CDR3 protein, CDR3 DNA. D genes are given only for firm matches. Some rows have no size entry. The others give once, few or many, or a class for an expanded clone.

abundance: NA
v_gene: TRBV4-1
d_gene: TRBD2
j_gene: TRBJ2-7
CDR3aa: CASSQGLAGEQYF
CDR3nt: TGCGCCAGCAGCCAAGGACTAGCGGGCGAGCAGTACTTC

abundance: NA
v_gene: TRBV18
d_gene: NA
j_gene: TRBJ2-2
CDR3aa: CASSPFQGSDTGELFF
CDR3nt: TGTGCCAGCTCACCGTTTCAGGGGTCGGACACCGGGGAGCTGTTTTTT

abundance: NA
v_gene: TRBV5-4
d_gene: TRBD1
j_gene: TRBJ2-7
CDR3aa: CASSRSPGQALYEQYF
CDR3nt: TGTGCCAGCAGCCGCTCCCCGGGACAGGCTCTTTACGAGCAGTACTTC

abundance: once
v_gene: TRBV23-1
d_gene: TRBD1
j_gene: TRBJ1-5
CDR3aa: CASSQTDRGNGQPQHF
CDR3nt: TGCGCCAGCAGTCAAACAGACAGGGGGAACGGTCAGCCCCAGCATTTT

abundance: NA
v_gene: TRBV11-2
d_gene: NA
j_gene: TRBJ1-1
CDR3aa: CASSFRMRTEAFF
CDR3nt: TGTGCCAGCAGCTTCCGCATGAGGACTGAAGCTTTCTTT

abundance: NA
v_gene: TRBV30
d_gene: NA
j_gene: TRBJ2-2
CDR3aa: CAFSLGGDTGELFF
CDR3nt: TGTGCCTTCAGTCTCGGCGGTGACACCGGGGAGCTGTTTTTT

abundance: NA
v_gene: TRBV5-1
d_gene: NA
j_gene: TRBJ2-5
CDR3aa: CASSQGTPRETQYF
CDR3nt: TGCGCCAGCAGCCAGGGGACGCCTCGGGAGACCCAGTACTTC

abundance: NA
v_gene: TRBV2
d_gene: TRBD2
j_gene: TRBJ2-1
CDR3aa: CASSITSGGSNEQFF
CDR3nt: TGTGCCAGCAGCATAACTAGCGGGGGATCGAATGAGCAGTTCTTC

abundance: NA
v_gene: TRBV12-3/TRBV12-4
d_gene: NA
j_gene: TRBJ2-7
CDR3aa: CASSPSSYEQYF
CDR3nt: TGTGCCAGCAGTCCCTCTTCCTACGAGCAGTACTTC

abundance: NA
v_gene: TRBV4-2
d_gene: NA
j_gene: TRBJ2-2
CDR3aa: CASSQAVQGNTGELFF
CDR3nt: TGTGCCAGCAGCCAAGCGGTACAGGGGAACACCGGGGAGCTGTTTTTT

abundance: NA
v_gene: TRBV5-1
d_gene: TRBD2
j_gene: TRBJ2-1
CDR3aa: CASSEGQAGVGEQFF
CDR3nt: TGCGCCAGCAGCGAAGGGCAAGCGGGAGTTGGCGAGCAGTTCTTC

abundance: NA
v_gene: TRBV7-8
d_gene: TRBD2
j_gene: TRBJ2-1
CDR3aa: CASRQKGLAGGQSYNEQFF
CDR3nt: TGTGCCAGCAGACAAAAAGGACTAGCGGGGGGTCAATCCTACAATGAGCAGTTCTTC

abundance: NA
v_gene: TRBV2
d_gene: NA
j_gene: TRBJ2-5
CDR3aa: CASSLARETQYF
CDR3nt: TGTGCCAGCAGTCTTGCCAGGGAGACCCAGTACTTC

abundance: NA
v_gene: TRBV28
d_gene: TRBD1
j_gene: TRBJ1-2
CDR3aa: CASSRPRGRGGYTF
CDR3nt: TGTGCCAGCAGTAGACCTAGGGGGCGGGGAGGCTACACCTTC

abundance: NA
v_gene: TRBV6-2/TRBV6-3
d_gene: NA
j_gene: TRBJ2-5
CDR3aa: CASSYSTCTGQETQYF
CDR3nt: TGTGCCAGCAGTTACTCGACTTGTACCGGACAAGAGACCCAGTACTTC

abundance: NA
v_gene: TRBV9
d_gene: TRBD1
j_gene: TRBJ2-3
CDR3aa: CASSVETGGGTQYF
CDR3nt: TGTGCCAGCAGCGTAGAGACAGGGGGCGGCACGCAGTATTTT

abundance: few
v_gene: TRBV3-1/TRBV3-2
d_gene: NA
j_gene: TRBJ2-3
CDR3aa: CASRHTDTQYF
CDR3nt: TGTGCCAGCAGACACACAGATACGCAGTATTTT

abundance: NA
v_gene: TRBV7-2
d_gene: NA
j_gene: TRBJ1-3
CDR3aa: CASSYTGTIGNTIYF
CDR3nt: TGTGCCAGCAGCTACACCGGGACAATAGGAAACACCATATATTTT

abundance: NA
v_gene: TRBV7-2
d_gene: NA
j_gene: TRBJ2-3
CDR3aa: CASSSVAARTDTQYF
CDR3nt: TGTGCCAGCAGCTCCGTAGCGGCGCGCACAGATACGCAGTATTTT

abundance: NA
v_gene: TRBV6-2/TRBV6-3
d_gene: NA
j_gene: TRBJ1-6
CDR3aa: CASSLGRSRGNSPLHF
CDR3nt: TGTGCCAGCAGCCTTGGCAGAAGCCGGGGTAATTCACCCCTCCACTTT

abundance: NA
v_gene: TRBV7-8
d_gene: TRBD1
j_gene: TRBJ2-1
CDR3aa: CASSPRQGVYNEQFF
CDR3nt: TGTGCCAGCAGCCCGCGACAGGGGGTCTACAATGAGCAGTTCTTC

abundance: NA
v_gene: TRBV4-3
d_gene: NA
j_gene: TRBJ1-2
CDR3aa: CASSQDRSQGAYGYTF
CDR3nt: TGCGCCAGCAGCCAAGATCGTTCACAGGGTGCCTATGGCTACACCTTC

abundance: NA
v_gene: TRBV6-1
d_gene: NA
j_gene: TRBJ1-6
CDR3aa: CASSEVRQSASPLHF
CDR3nt: TGTGCCAGCAGTGAAGTCCGACAAAGTGCCTCACCCCTCCACTTT

abundance: NA
v_gene: TRBV28
d_gene: NA
j_gene: TRBJ1-1
CDR3aa: CASSVQTGMPTEAFF
CDR3nt: TGTGCCAGCAGTGTCCAAACAGGGATGCCCACTGAAGCTTTCTTT

abundance: few
v_gene: TRBV4-3
d_gene: NA
j_gene: TRBJ1-2
CDR3aa: CASSQEGGAGGYTF
CDR3nt: TGCGCCAGCAGCCAAGAGGGAGGGGCAGGTGGCTACACCTTC

abundance: NA
v_gene: TRBV5-4
d_gene: TRBD1
j_gene: TRBJ1-2
CDR3aa: CASSLDPTGERGYTF
CDR3nt: TGTGCCAGCAGCTTGGACCCTACAGGGGAGAGGGGCTACACCTTC

abundance: few
v_gene: TRBV5-1
d_gene: TRBD2
j_gene: TRBJ2-7
CDR3aa: CASSLAGGGFYEQYF
CDR3nt: TGCGCCAGCAGCTTGGCCGGGGGAGGGTTCTACGAGCAGTACTTC

abundance: NA
v_gene: TRBV7-8
d_gene: TRBD1
j_gene: TRBJ1-1
CDR3aa: CASSPRFDRAQAFF
CDR3nt: TGTGCCAGCAGCCCGAGATTCGACAGGGCACAAGCTTTCTTT

abundance: NA
v_gene: TRBV2
d_gene: NA
j_gene: TRBJ2-3
CDR3aa: CASSVTGYTDTQYF
CDR3nt: TGTGCCAGCAGTGTTACAGGGTACACAGATACGCAGTATTTT

abundance: once
v_gene: TRBV14
d_gene: NA
j_gene: TRBJ2-2
CDR3aa: CASSQDSARYIFRANTGELFF
CDR3nt: TGTGCCAGCAGCCAAGATTCGGCTCGCTATATCTTCAGGGCGAACACCGGGGAGCTGTTTTTT

abundance: NA
v_gene: TRBV6-6
d_gene: NA
j_gene: TRBJ1-2
CDR3aa: CAHKGADNYGYTF
CDR3nt: TGTGCCCATAAAGGGGCGGATAACTATGGCTACACCTTC

abundance: NA
v_gene: TRBV3-1/TRBV3-2
d_gene: TRBD1
j_gene: TRBJ1-1
CDR3aa: CASRQGQGSEAFF
CDR3nt: TGTGCCAGCAGACAAGGACAGGGGAGTGAAGCTTTCTTT

abundance: NA
v_gene: TRBV3-1/TRBV3-2
d_gene: NA
j_gene: TRBJ2-1
CDR3aa: CASSQGRMGNFF
CDR3nt: TGTGCCAGCAGCCAAGGTCGGATGGGCAACTTCTTC

abundance: NA
v_gene: TRBV28
d_gene: TRBD1
j_gene: TRBJ1-2
CDR3aa: CASKEQGAFNYGYTF
CDR3nt: TGTGCCAGCAAAGAACAGGGGGCCTTTAACTATGGCTACACCTTC

abundance: NA
v_gene: TRBV11-3
d_gene: NA
j_gene: TRBJ2-3
CDR3aa: CASSRSGNTQYF
CDR3nt: TGTGCCAGCAGCCGCTCCGGGAATACGCAGTATTTT

abundance: NA
v_gene: TRBV6-5
d_gene: NA
j_gene: TRBJ2-1
CDR3aa: CASSLLADSYNEQFF
CDR3nt: TGTGCCAGCAGCCTACTGGCGGACTCCTACAATGAGCAGTTCTTC